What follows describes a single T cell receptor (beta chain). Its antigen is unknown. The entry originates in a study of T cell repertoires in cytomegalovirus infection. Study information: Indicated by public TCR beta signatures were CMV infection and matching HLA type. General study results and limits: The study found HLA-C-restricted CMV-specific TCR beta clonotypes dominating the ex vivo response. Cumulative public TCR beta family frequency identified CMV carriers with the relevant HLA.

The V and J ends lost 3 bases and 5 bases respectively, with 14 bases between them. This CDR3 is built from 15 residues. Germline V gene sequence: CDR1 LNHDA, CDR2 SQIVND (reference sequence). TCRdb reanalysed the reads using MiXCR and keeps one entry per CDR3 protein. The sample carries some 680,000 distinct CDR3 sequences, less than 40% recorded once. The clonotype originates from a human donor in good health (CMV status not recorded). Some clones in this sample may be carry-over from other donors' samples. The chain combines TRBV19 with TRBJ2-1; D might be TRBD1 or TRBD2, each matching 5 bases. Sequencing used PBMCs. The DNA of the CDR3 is TGTGCCAGTAGTATGGGGTCCGGGGCTAACAATGAGCAGTTCTTC. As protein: CASSMGSGANNEQFF.